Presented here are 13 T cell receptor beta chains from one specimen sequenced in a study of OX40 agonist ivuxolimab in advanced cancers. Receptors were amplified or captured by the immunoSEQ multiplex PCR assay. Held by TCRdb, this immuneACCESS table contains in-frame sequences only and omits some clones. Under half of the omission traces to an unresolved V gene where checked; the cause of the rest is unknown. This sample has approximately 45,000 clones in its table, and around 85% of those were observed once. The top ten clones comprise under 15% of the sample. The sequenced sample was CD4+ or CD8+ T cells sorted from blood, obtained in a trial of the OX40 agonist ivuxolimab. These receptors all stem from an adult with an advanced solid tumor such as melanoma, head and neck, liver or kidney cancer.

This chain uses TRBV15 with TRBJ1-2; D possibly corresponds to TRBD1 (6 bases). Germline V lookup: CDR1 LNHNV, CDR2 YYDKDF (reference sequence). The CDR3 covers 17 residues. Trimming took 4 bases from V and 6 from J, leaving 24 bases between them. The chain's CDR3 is CATSMSRDTRLRDGYTF. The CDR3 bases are TGTGCCACCAGCATGTCCCGGGACACCCGCCTTAGGGATGGCTACACCTTC.

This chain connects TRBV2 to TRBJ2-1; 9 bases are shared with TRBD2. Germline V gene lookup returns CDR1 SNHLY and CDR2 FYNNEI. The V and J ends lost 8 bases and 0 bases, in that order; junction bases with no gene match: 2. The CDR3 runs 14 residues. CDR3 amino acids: CASGLASSYNEQFF. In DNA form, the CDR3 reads TGTGCCAGCGGACTAGCGAGCTCCTACAATGAGCAGTTCTTC.

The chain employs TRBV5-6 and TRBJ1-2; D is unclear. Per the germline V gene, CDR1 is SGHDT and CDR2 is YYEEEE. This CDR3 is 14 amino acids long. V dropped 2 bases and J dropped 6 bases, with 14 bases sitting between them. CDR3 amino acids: CASSLLTPENGYTF. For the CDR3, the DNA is TGTGCCAGCAGCTTACTCACCCCGGAGAATGGCTACACCTTC.

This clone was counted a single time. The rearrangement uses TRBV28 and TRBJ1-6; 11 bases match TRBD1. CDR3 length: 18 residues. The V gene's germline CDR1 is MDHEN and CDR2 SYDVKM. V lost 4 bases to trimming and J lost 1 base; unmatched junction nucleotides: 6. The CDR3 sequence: CASSSPGQGVSYNSPLHF. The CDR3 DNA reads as TGTGCCAGCAGTTCTCCGGGACAGGGGGTGTCCTATAATTCACCCCTCCACTTT.

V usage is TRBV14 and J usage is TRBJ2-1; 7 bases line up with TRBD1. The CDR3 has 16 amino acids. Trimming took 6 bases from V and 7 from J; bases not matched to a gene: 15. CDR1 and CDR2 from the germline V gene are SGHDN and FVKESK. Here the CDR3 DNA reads TGTGCCAGCAGACAGACAGGGCTCCTGTCAATAAATGAGCAGTTCTTC. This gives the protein CASRQTGLLSINEQFF.

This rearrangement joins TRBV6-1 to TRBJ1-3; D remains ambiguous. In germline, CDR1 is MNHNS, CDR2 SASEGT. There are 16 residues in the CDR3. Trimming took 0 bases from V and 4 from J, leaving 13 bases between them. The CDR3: CASSEAAGKHGNTIYF. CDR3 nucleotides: TGTGCCAGCAGTGAAGCGGCGGGGAAACACGGAAACACCATATATTTT.

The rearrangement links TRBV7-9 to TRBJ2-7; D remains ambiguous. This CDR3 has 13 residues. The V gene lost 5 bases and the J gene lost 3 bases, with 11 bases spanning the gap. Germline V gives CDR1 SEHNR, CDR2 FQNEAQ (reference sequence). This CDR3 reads CASSNSGHYEQYF. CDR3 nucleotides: TGTGCCAGCAGCAACTCTGGGCACTACGAGCAGTACTTC.

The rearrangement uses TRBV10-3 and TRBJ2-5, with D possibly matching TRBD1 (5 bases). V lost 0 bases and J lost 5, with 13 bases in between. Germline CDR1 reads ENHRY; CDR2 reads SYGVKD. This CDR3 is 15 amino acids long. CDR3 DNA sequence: TGTGCCATCAGTGAGTCAACCGAATGGGGCGAGACCCAGTACTTC. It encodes CAISESTEWGETQYF.

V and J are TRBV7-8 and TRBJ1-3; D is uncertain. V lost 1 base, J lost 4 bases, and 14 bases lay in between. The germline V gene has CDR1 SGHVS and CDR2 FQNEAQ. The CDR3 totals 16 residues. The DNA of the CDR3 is TGTGCCAGCAGCTTAGGGGCAGCTGGACCCGGAAACACCATATATTTT. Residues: CASSLGAAGPGNTIYF. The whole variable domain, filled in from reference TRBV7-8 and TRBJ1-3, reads GAGVSQSPRYKVAKRGQDVALRCDPISGHVSLFWYQQALGQGPEFLTYFQNEAQLDKSGLPSDRFFAERPEGSVSTLKIQRTQQEDSAVYLCASSLGAAGPGNTIYFGEGSWLTVV.

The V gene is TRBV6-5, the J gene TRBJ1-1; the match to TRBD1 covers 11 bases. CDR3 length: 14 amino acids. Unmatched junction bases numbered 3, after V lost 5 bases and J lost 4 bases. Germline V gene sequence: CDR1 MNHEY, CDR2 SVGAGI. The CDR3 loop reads CASSHGQGATEAFF. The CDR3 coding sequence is TGTGCCAGCAGTCATGGACAGGGGGCCACTGAAGCTTTCTTT.

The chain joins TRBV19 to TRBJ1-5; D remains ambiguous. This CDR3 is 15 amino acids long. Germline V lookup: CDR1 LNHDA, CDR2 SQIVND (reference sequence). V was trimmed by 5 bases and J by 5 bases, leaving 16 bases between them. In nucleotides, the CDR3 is TGTGCCAGTAGTCTTTATTCAGGCTCCCATCAGCCCCAGCATTTT. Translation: CASSLYSGSHQPQHF.

This CDR3 is CASRGLGAEAFF. CDR3 in DNA: TGTGCCAGCAGGGGATTGGGGGCTGAAGCTTTCTTT. J is TRBJ1-1 and V is TRBV6-5; TRBD1 might be the D (5 bases). The length of the CDR3 is 12 residues. Germline lookup yields CDR1 MNHEY and CDR2 SVGAGI. Trimming took off 6 bases at V and 6 bases at J, with 11 bases between the two ends.

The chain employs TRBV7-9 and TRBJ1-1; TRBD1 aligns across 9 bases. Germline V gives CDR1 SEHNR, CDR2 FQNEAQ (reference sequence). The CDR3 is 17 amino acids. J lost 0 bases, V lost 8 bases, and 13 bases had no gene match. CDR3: CASRPQRGQGLNTEAFF. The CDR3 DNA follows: TGTGCCAGCCGACCACAAAGGGGACAGGGATTGAACACTGAAGCTTTCTTT.